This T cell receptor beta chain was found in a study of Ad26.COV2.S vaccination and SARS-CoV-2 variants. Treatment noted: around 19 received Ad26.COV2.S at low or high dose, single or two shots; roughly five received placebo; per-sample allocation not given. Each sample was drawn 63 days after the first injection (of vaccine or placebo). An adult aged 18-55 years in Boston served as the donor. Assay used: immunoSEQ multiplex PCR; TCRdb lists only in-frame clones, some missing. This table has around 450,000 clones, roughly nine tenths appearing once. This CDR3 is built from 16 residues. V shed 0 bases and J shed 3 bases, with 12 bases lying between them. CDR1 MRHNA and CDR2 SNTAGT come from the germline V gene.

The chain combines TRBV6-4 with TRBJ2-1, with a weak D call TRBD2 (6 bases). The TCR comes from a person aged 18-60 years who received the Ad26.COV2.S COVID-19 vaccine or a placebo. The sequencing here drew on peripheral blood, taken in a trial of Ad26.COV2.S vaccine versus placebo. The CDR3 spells CASSDSSSGHYNEQFF. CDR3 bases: TGTGCCAGCAGTGACTCGAGCAGCGGGCACTACAATGAGCAGTTCTTC.